The TCR beta chain under discussion was sequenced for a study of graft-versus-host responses after intestinal transplantation. Study as a whole: Among the recipients, all got anti-thymocyte globulin induction and then tacrolimus and steroids for approximately 3 years.

Notes on this clone: Its antigen is not known.

Using immunoSEQ multiplex PCR, the repertoire was profiled, and TCRdb retains in-frame clones only, with some absent. The data contain fewer than 150,000 clones, more than 90% of them singletons. After removal of 6 bases from V and 3 bases from J, the junction contained 6 bases not matched to a gene. The CDR3 loop spans 15 amino acids. Per the germline V gene, CDR1 is LNHDA and CDR2 is SQIVND (reference sequence). The J gene is TRBJ1-4, the V gene TRBV19; 8 bases match TRBD1. The TCR sequence derives from a human donor who received an intestinal transplant. The source was unstimulated CD4+ T cells sorted from spleen or lymph node cells, collected before intestinal transplant. Here the CDR3 DNA reads TGTGCCAGTAGGCAGGGGGCGAGGTCTAATGAAAAACTGTTTTTT. Amino acid sequence: CASRQGARSNEKLFF.